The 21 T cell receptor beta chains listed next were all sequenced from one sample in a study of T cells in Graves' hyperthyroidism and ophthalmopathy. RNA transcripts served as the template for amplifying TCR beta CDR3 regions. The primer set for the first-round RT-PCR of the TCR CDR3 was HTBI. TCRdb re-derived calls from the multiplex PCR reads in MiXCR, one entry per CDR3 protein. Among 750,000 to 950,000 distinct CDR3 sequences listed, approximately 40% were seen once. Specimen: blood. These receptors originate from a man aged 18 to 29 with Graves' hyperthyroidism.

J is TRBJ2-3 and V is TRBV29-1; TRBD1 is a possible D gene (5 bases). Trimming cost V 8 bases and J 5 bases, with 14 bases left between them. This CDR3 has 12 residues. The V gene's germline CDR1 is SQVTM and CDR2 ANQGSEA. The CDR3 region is CSTGTSEDTQYF. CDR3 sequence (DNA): TGCAGCACAGGAACATCCGAAGATACGCAGTATTTT.

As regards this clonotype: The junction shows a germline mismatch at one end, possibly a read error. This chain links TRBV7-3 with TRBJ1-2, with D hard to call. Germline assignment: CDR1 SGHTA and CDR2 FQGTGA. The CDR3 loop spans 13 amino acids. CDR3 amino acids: CTSSLIPGPGYTF. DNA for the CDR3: TGTACCAGCAGCTTAATTCCAGGTCCTGGCTACACCTTC. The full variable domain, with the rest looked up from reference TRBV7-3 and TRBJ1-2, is GAGVSQTPSNKVTEKGKYVELRCDPISGHTALYWYRQSLGQGPEFLIYFQGTGAADDSGLPNDRFFAVRPEGSVSTLKIQRTERGDSAVYLCTSSLIPGPGYTFGSGTRLTVV.

The CDR3 DNA is TGTGCCAGCCAGGGGATTATGAACACTGAAGCTTTCTTT. Its protein is CASQGIMNTEAFF. The rearrangement links TRBV12-3 or TRBV12-4 to TRBJ1-1, with D possibly being TRBD1 (6 bases). The CDR3 is 13 amino acids. V lost 8 bases, J lost 0 bases, and 10 bases lay in between.

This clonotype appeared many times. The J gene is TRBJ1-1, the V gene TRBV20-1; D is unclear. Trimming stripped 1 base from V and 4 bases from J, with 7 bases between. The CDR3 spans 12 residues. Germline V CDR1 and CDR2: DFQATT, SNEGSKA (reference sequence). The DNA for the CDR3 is TGCAGTGCTAGAGGGACCTCCACTGAAGCTTTCTTT. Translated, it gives CSARGTSTEAFF.

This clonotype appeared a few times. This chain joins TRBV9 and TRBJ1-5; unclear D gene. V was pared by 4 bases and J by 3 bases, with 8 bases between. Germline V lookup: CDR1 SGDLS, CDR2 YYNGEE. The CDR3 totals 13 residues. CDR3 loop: CASSPEANQPQHF. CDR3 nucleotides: TGTGCCAGCAGCCCAGAGGCCAATCAGCCCCAGCATTTT. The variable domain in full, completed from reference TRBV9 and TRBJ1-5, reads DSGVTQTPKHLITATGQRVTLRCSPRSGDLSVYWYQQSLDQGLQFLIQYYNGEERAKGNILERFSAQQFPDLHSELNLSSLELGDSALYFCASSPEANQPQHFGDGTRLSIL.

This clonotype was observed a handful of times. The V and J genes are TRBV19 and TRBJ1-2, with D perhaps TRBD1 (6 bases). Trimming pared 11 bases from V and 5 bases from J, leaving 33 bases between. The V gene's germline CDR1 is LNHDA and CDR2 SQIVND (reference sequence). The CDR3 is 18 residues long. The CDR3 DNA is TGTGCCGGAACGACTGCCGGGACTCAATGGGGGCCGTTATATGGCTACACCTTC. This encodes CAGTTAGTQWGPLYGYTF.

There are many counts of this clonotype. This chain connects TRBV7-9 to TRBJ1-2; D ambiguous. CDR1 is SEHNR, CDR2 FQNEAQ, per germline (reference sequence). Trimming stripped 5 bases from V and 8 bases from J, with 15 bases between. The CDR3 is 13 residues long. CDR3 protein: CASSPRLVDGYTF. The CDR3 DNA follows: TGTGCCAGCAGCCCCAGATTGGTAGACGGCTACACCTTC.

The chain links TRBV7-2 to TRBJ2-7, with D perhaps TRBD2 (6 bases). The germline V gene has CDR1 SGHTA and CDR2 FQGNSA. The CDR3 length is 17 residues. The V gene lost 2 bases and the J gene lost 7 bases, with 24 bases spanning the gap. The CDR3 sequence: CASSLWRRAGPPGEQYF. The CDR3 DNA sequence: TGTGCCAGCAGCTTATGGAGGAGGGCGGGCCCCCCTGGGGAGCAGTACTTC.

The DNA for the CDR3 is TGTGCCAGCAGTTACTCGCCAGGGAGTTTCGACTACGAGCAGTACTTC. Translation: CASSYSPGSFDYEQYF. The genes are TRBV6-5 and TRBJ2-7; either TRBD1 or TRBD2 may fit D (5 bases each). From germline, CDR1 is MNHEY and CDR2 SVGAGI. The CDR3 is made up of 16 amino acids. V lost 0 bases and J lost 3, with 15 bases in between.

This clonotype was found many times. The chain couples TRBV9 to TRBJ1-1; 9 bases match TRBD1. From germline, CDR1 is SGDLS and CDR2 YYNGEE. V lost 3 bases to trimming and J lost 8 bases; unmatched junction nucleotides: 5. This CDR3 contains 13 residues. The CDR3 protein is CASSAYGTGEAFF. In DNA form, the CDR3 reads TGTGCCAGCAGCGCGTACGGGACAGGGGAAGCTTTCTTT.

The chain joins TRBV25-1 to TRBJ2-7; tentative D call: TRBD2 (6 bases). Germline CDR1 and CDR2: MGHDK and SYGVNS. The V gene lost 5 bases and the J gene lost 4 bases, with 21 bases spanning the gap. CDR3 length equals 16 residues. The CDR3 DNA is TGTGCCAGCAGTTCTCCCCCCGGCGGGGAGCCATACGAGCAGTACTTC. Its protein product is CASSSPPGGEPYEQYF.

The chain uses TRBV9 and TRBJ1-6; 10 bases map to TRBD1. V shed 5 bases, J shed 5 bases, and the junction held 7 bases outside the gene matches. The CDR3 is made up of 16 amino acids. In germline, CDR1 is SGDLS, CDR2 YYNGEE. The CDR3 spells CASSPGTGENNSPLHF. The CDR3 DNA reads TGTGCCAGCAGTCCTGGGACAGGGGAGAATAATTCACCCCTCCACTTT. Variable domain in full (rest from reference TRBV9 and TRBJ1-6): DSGVTQTPKHLITATGQRVTLRCSPRSGDLSVYWYQQSLDQGLQFLIQYYNGEERAKGNILERFSAQQFPDLHSELNLSSLELGDSALYFCASSPGTGENNSPLHFGNGTRLTVT.

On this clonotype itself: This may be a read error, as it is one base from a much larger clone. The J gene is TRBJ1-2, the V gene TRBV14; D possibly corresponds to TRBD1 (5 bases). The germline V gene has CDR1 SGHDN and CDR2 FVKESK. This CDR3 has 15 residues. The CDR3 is CASGQVRGRGHGYTF. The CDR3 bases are TGTGCCAGCGGCCAAGTACGGGGTAGGGGCCATGGCTACACCTTC.

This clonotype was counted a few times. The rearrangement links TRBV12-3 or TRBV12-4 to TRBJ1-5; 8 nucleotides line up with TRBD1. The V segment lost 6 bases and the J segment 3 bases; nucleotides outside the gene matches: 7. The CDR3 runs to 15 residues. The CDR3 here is CASRLGTGHNQPQHF. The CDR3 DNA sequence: TGTGCCAGCAGGCTCGGGACAGGTCACAATCAGCCCCAGCATTTT.

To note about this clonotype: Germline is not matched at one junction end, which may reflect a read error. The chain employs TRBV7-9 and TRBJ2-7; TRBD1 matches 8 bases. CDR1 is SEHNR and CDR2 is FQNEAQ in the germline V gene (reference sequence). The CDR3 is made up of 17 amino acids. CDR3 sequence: CASSLEEDRASSYEQYF. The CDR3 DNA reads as TGCGCCAGCAGCTTGGAAGAGGACAGGGCCAGCTCCTACGAGCAGTACTTC.

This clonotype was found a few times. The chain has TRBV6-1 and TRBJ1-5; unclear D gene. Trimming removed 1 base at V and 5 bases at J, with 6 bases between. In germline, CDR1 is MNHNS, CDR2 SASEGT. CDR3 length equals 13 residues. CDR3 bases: TGTGCCAGCAGTGAAGGGAGGCATCAGCCCCAGCATTTT. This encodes CASSEGRHQPQHF.

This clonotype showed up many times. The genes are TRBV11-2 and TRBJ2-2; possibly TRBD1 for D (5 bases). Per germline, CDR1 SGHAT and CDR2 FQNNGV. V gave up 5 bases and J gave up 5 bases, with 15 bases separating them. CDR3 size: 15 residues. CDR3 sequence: CASSPRAGPTGELFF. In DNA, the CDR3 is TGTGCCAGCAGCCCCAGGGCAGGGCCGACCGGGGAGCTGTTTTTT.

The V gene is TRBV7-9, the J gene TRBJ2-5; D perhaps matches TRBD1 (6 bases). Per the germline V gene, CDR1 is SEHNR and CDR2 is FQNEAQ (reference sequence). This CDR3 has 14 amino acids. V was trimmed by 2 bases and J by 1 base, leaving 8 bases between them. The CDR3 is CASSLQGSQETQYF. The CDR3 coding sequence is TGTGCCAGCAGCTTACAGGGGTCCCAAGAGACCCAGTACTTC.

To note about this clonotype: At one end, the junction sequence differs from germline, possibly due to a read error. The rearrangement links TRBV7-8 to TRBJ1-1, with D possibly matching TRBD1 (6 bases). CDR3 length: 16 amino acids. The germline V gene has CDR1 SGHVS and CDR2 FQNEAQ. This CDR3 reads CASRWGHPTWDTEASF. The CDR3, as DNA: TGTGCCAGCAGATGGGGACATCCCACTTGGGACACTGAAGCTTCCTTT.

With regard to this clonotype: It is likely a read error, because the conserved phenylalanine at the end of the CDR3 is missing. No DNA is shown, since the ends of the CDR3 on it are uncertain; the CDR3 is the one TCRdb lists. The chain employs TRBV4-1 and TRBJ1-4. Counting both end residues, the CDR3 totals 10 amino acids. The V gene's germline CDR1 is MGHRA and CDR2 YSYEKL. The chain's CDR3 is CASSQGYSVV.

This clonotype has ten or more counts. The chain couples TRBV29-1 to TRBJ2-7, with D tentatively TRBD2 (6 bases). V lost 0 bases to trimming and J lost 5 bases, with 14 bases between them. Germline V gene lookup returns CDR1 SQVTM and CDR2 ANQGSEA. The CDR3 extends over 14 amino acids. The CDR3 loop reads CSVEEEAGNHEQYF. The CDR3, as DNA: TGCAGCGTTGAAGAAGAGGCGGGAAATCACGAGCAGTACTTC.